This T cell receptor (beta chain) is from a study of CD8+ T cells in alopecia areata. Starting from PBMCs, sorting isolated CD4+ and CD8+ T cells. After isolation, RNA underwent reverse transcription to generate cDNA as the sequencing template. Sequenced by immunoSEQ multiplex PCR; TCRdb stores in-frame clones only, minus some. This sample yields some 170,000 clones, of which 65% to 75% are seen a single time; about an eighth belongs to the top ten. The germline V gene has CDR1 SGHRS and CDR2 YFSETQ. V lost 0 bases and J 0 bases, leaving 13 bases between the germline ends. The CDR3 totals 16 residues.

This TCR was sampled from a human donor with alopecia areata. J is TRBJ2-7 and V is TRBV5-1; perhaps TRBD1 as D (5 bases). Specimen: CD8+ T cells sorted from blood, collected at week 0. CDR3 coding DNA: TGCGCCAGCAGCTTGGGCCGCGGCAGGGACTCCTACGAGCAGTACTTC. It codes for CASSLGRGRDSYEQYF.